These 10 T cell receptor beta chains share one sample of origin, sequenced in a study of vaccination and CD4 T cells after COVID-19 (dated by TCRdb to the early 2020s). The method was PCR. Sequencing was carried out with an Illumina iSeq 100. DNA from cultured CD4+ T cells was subjected to TCR sequencing with the Oncomine TCR Beta short-read assay at the Johns Hopkins FTIC core. The public reads were run again by TCRdb, first through fastp at Q25 and then through MiXCR, and only productive beta chains were kept. All rows with the same CDR3 protein become a single entry with the most common DNA and genes. The sample yields over 15,000 distinct CDR3 sequences; roughly 80% were counted once. The ten largest clones represent approximately 9.1% of the sample. The treatment or condition label, as the study defines it: roughly ten-day PBMC culture with coronavirus spike peptide pools or control peptides (ViraFEST assay).

These receptors' antigens are unknown. This specimen consisted of CD4+ T cells from blood, cultured in vitro, obtained after SARS-CoV-2 vaccination. The receptors shown here come from a human donor who received a COVID-19 vaccine.

The rearrangement links TRBV24-1 to TRBJ2-4; TRBD1 matches at 7 bases. CDR3 length: 15 amino acids. V lost 2 bases, J lost 6 bases, and 6 bases stayed unmatched. The germline gives CDR1 KGHDR, CDR2 SFDVKD. CDR3 sequence: CATSDSRGTLNIQYF. The CDR3 DNA reads TGTGCCACCAGTGATTCCAGGGGGACCCTAAACATTCAGTACTTC.

This chain connects TRBV7-2 to TRBJ1-2; 8 bases align to TRBD1. This CDR3 has 16 amino acids. Germline CDR1 reads SGHTA; CDR2 reads FQGNSA. J was trimmed by 5 bases and V by 3 bases; bases with no gene match: 11. This chain's CDR3 is CASSFRLTGGGYGYTF. DNA of the CDR3: TGTGCCAGCAGCTTCCGACTTACAGGGGGAGGTTATGGCTACACCTTC.

This clonotype was recorded a few times. This sequence joins TRBV25-1 and TRBJ2-1, with 15 positions matching TRBD2. Germline V gene lookup returns CDR1 MGHDK and CDR2 SYGVNS. Trimming removed 4 bases from V and 7 bases from J; junction bases left unmatched: 8. The CDR3 covers 17 residues. Here the CDR3 reads CASSGRTSGGALNEQFF. The CDR3 coding sequence is TGTGCCAGCAGTGGGAGGACTAGCGGGGGGGCCTTAAATGAGCAGTTCTTC. The entire variable domain, with the rest obtained from reference TRBV25-1 and TRBJ2-1, is as follows: EADIYQTPRYLVIGTGKKITLECSQTMGHDKMYWYQQDPGMELHLIHYSYGVNSTEKGDLSSESTVSRIRTEHFPLTLESARPSHTSQYLCASSGRTSGGALNEQFFGPGTRLTVL.

J is TRBJ1-3 and V is TRBV7-2, with D perhaps matching TRBD1 (5 bases). Trimming removed 5 bases from V and 4 bases from J, with 12 bases in between. The CDR3 has 14 amino acids. CDR1 SGHTA and CDR2 FQGNSA come from the germline V gene. Here the CDR3 DNA reads TGTGCCAGCAGCGCAAGGGGTTACGGAAACACCATATATTTT. It specifies CASSARGYGNTIYF.

The chain uses TRBV21-1 and TRBJ1-2; TRBD1 was called by the table and not checked on the DNA. TRBV21-1 is labeled a pseudogene. The CDR3 runs 21 residues. The CDR3 DNA sequence: TGTGCCAGCAGCACCGTCCCGGGACAGGGGAAGGGGGTTGTGGAAAACTATGGCTACACCTTC. Encoded protein: CASSTVPGQGKGVVENYGYTF.

As DNA, the CDR3 is TGTGCCAGCAGCTTAGTAAGGTTTGCAGGGAATAACTATGGCTACACCTTC. Amino acids: CASSLVRFAGNNYGYTF. V is TRBV11-2 and J is TRBJ1-2; TRBD1 is a possible D gene (5 bases). The germline V gene has CDR1 SGHAT and CDR2 FQNNGV. Trimming cost V 1 base and J 1 base, with 16 bases left between them. The CDR3 loop spans 17 amino acids.

This clonotype was observed a single time. The rearrangement joins TRBV2 to TRBJ1-1; 8 nucleotides line up with TRBD1. V gave up 4 bases and J gave up 1 base; unmatched junction bases: 2. Germline assignment: CDR1 SNHLY and CDR2 FYNNEI. The CDR3 loop spans 14 amino acids. CDR3 in DNA: TGTGCCAGCAGTGTAGGACAGGGGAACACTGAAGCTTTCTTT. It codes for CASSVGQGNTEAFF.

This sequence joins TRBV21-1 and TRBJ1-6. TRBV21-1 corresponds to a pseudogene. CDR3 length equals 16 residues. The CDR3 here is CASKLSGTSYNSPLHF. The CDR3 DNA reads TGTGCCAGCAAACTTTCGGGGACCTCCTATAATTCACCCCTCCACTTT.

The count of this clonotype is one. The rearrangement links TRBV7-9 to TRBJ1-2; D not certain. The CDR3 has 13 residues. Between the trimmed V and J ends, which lost 3 bases and 3 bases, there was a span of 8 bases. Germline V CDR1 and CDR2: SEHNR, FQNEAQ (reference sequence). The CDR3 spells CASSFTDDYGYTF. The CDR3 DNA follows: TGTGCCAGCAGCTTTACTGATGACTATGGCTACACCTTC. The variable domain in full, with the rest retrieved from reference TRBV7-9 and TRBJ1-2, is DTGVSQNPRHKITKRGQNVTFRCDPISEHNRLYWYRQTLGQGPEFLTYFQNEAQLEKSRLLSDRFSAERPKGSFSTLEIQRTEQGDSAMYLCASSFTDDYGYTFGSGTRLTVV.

V and J are TRBV28 and TRBJ1-5, with D unclear. The germline gives CDR1 MDHEN, CDR2 SYDVKM. The V gene lost 6 bases and the J gene lost 2 bases, with 11 bases spanning the gap. The CDR3 is made up of 14 amino acids. CDR3 in DNA: TGTGCCAGCAGGTCGACGGCGGGCAATCAGCCCCAGCATTTT. It encodes CASRSTAGNQPQHF.